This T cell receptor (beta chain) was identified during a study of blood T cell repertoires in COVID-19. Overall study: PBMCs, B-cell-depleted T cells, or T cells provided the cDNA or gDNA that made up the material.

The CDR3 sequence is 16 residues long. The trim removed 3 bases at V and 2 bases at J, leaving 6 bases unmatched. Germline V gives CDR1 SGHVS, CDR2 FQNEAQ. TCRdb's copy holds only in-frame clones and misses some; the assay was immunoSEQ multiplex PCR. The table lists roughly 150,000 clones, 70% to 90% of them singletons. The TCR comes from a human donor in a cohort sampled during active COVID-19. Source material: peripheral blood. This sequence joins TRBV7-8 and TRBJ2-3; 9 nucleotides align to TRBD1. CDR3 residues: CASSFSRTGVTDTQYF. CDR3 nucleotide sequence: TGTGCCAGCAGCTTCAGTAGGACAGGGGTCACAGATACGCAGTATTTT.